This is a list of T cell receptor beta chains from one sample in a study of OX40 agonist ivuxolimab in advanced cancers. Here immunoSEQ multiplex PCR was the method, and the copy in TCRdb shows in-frame clones only, minus some. Of fewer than 65,000 clones listed, around nine tenths are singletons. The sample was CD4+ or CD8+ T cells sorted from blood, taken in a trial of the OX40 agonist ivuxolimab. These receptors were collected from an adult with an advanced solid tumor such as melanoma, head and neck, liver or kidney cancer. Each CDR3 is given with its conserved first and last residue. Fields, in order: D gene, J gene, clone size, V gene, CDR3 DNA, CDR3 protein. D genes are given only for firm matches. A clone size is listed for some rows: how often the clone was seen (once, few, many), or a class if it is expanded.

- TRBJ1-2 - TRBV4-2 TGTGCCAGCAGCCAAGGCAGGGAGTATGGCTACACCTTC CASSQGREYGYTF
- TRBJ1-5 - TRBV10-2 TGCGCCAGCAGTGAGAGTAGGCAGGTCAATCAGCCCCAGCATTTT CASSESRQVNQPQHF
TRBD1 TRBJ1-6 - TRBV4-1 TGCGCCAGCAGCCAACCCCTCCGGGACAGGGCTTCACCCCTCCACTTT CASSQPLRDRASPLHF
- TRBJ2-5 - TRBV5-1 TGCGCCAGCAGCTTGAGGCGGTTGGAGACCCAGTACTTC CASSLRRLETQYF
- TRBJ2-7 - TRBV7-2 TGTGCCAGCAGCACCACCCCAGGGCGCAGTTACGAGCAGTACTTC CASSTTPGRSYEQYF
- TRBJ1-5 - TRBV5-1 TGCGCCAGCAGCTTGTATGGGGCCAGGGGTCAGCCCCAGCATTTT CASSLYGARGQPQHF
TRBD1 TRBJ1-1 - TRBV7-9 TGTGCCAGCAGGGGACAGTGGAACACTGAAGCTTTCTTT CASRGQWNTEAFF
- TRBJ1-3 - TRBV30 TGTGCCTGGAGTGTTGGTGCCTCTGGAAACACCATATATTTT CAWSVGASGNTIYF
- TRBJ1-1 - TRBV12-5 TGTGCTAGTGGTTTGGGGGGGAACACTGAAGCTTTCTTT CASGLGGNTEAFF
- TRBJ2-3 - TRBV6-5 TGTGCCAGCCGGATCGCCCCTAGCACAGATACGCAGTATTTT CASRIAPSTDTQYF
TRBD1 TRBJ1-4 - TRBV2 TGTGCCAGCCGGACAGGTACACTACTTGATGAAAAACTGTTTTTT CASRTGTLLDEKLFF
- TRBJ2-3 - TRBV11-3 TGTGCCAGCAGCAGGAGAGGGCTCGCAGATACGCAGTATTTT CASSRRGLADTQYF
- TRBJ1-3 - TRBV6-5 TGTGCCAGCAGTTACACCTCTACCCGAAACACCATATATTTT CASSYTSTRNTIYF
TRBD1 TRBJ1-1 - TRBV29-1 TGCAGCGTCAAGGGACAGGGTTACACTGAAGCTTTCTTT CSVKGQGYTEAFF
- TRBJ1-5 - TRBV18 TGTGCCAGCTCTGCGGGAGGGGGAGATCAGCCCCAGCATTTT CASSAGGGDQPQHF
- TRBJ2-7 - TRBV5-1 TGCGCCAGCAGTCCCGGGACGGGCATCGACGAGCAGTACTTC CASSPGTGIDEQYF
- TRBJ2-3 - TRBV27 TGTGCCAGCAGGCTCTCAGGGGCCCTCCCCCGTACGCAGTATTTT CASRLSGALPRTQYF
- TRBJ2-2 - TRBV11-3 TGTGCCAGCAGCTTAACGGGGGCAAACACCGGGGAGCTGTTTTTT CASSLTGANTGELFF
TRBD1 TRBJ2-2 - TRBV19 TGTGCCAGTAGTATAGGACAGGGGAACACCGGGGAGCTGTTTTTT CASSIGQGNTGELFF
- TRBJ1-1 - TRBV30 TGTGCCTGGAGTGTAAGTGGCCCTGAAGCTTTCTTT CAWSVSGPEAFF
- TRBJ1-1 once TRBV9 TGTGCCAGCAGCGTAGGGGGCCCGCTGAACACTGAAGCTTTCTTT CASSVGGPLNTEAFF
- TRBJ2-5 - TRBV7-6 TGTGCCAGCAGCTCGACAGGCCGGGGTACGACCCAGTACTTC CASSSTGRGTTQYF
TRBD1 TRBJ1-5 - TRBV6-5 TGTGCCAGCAGTTACGGAGGGGGCGGTCAGCCCCAGCATTTT CASSYGGGGQPQHF
- TRBJ1-4 - TRBV5-1 TGCGCCAGCAGCTTTACAGGAGCTGGGGAAAAACTGTTTTTT CASSFTGAGEKLFF
- TRBJ2-3 - TRBV2 TGTGCCAGCAACGGCAGGGAATCAGATACGCAGTATTTT CASNGRESDTQYF
TRBD1 TRBJ2-2 - TRBV30 TGTGCCGGTACGGGACAGGGGGCTGCCGGGGAGCTGTTTTTT CAGTGQGAAGELFF
- TRBJ2-7 - TRBV6-5 TGTGCCAGCAGGGCGGGGAGGGGGAATACCTACGAGCAGTACTTC CASRAGRGNTYEQYF
- TRBJ1-5 - TRBV10-3 TGTGCCATCAGTAGTGAGGGCAATCAGCCCCAGCATTTT CAISSEGNQPQHF
- TRBJ2-1 - TRBV9 TGTGCCAGCAGCATTGAAACCGGTGAGCAGTTCTTC CASSIETGEQFF
TRBD2 TRBJ2-1 - TRBV5-1 TGCGCCAGCACCCTCGACGGGGCGGGAGGGCCGCGAGAGCAGTTCTTC CASTLDGAGGPREQFF
- TRBJ2-1 - TRBV7-9 TGTGCCAGCAGCTTAGTTGGGTTGTCCTACAATGAGCAGTTCTTC CASSLVGLSYNEQFF
TRBD2 TRBJ2-5 - TRBV7-3 TGTGCCAGCAGCAACGGACTAGCGGGGGATCGAGAGACCCAGTACTTC CASSNGLAGDRETQYF
- TRBJ2-7 once TRBV27 TGTGCCAGCAGTTTCGGGGCCAGGGGTAGGTACGAGCAGTACTTC CASSFGARGRYEQYF
- TRBJ1-4 - TRBV7-9 TGTGCCAGCAGCCAAGGGGCGCGTAATGAAAAACTGTTTTTT CASSQGARNEKLFF
- TRBJ1-1 - TRBV5-6 TGTGCCAGCAGCAGTGTCGCTAGCAGGACAATTAACACTGAAGCTTTCTTT CASSSVASRTINTEAFF
- TRBJ1-2 few TRBV30 TGTGCCTGGGGACAGAGCTTTAACTATGGCTACACCTTC CAWGQSFNYGYTF
- TRBJ2-5 - TRBV11-2 TGTGCCAGCAGCTTAGACAGGGGCCAAGAGACCCCCTACTTC CASSLDRGQETPYF
- TRBJ2-7 once TRBV6-6 TGTGCCAGCAGCCGCCCCGGGGCGTACGAGCAGTACTTC CASSRPGAYEQYF
- TRBJ2-1 - TRBV18 TGTGCCAGCTCCATTAACAATGAGCAGTTCTTC CASSINNEQFF
TRBD1 TRBJ2-7 - TRBV5-1 TGCGCCAGCAGCTTGACAGGGGTCGAGCAGTACTTC CASSLTGVEQYF
- TRBJ2-3 once TRBV5-1 TGCGCCAGCAGCTTGGGTCGGGGTCTGGTAGCAGATACGCAGTATTTT CASSLGRGLVADTQYF
TRBD2 TRBJ2-2 - TRBV27 TGTGCCAGCAGACCGATGAGACGGGAGGCCGACACCGGGGAGCTGTTTTTT CASRPMRREADTGELFF